Listed here are 19 T cell receptor beta chains from one sample, sequenced in a study of T cell clonality in common variable immunodeficiency. Generated by immunoSEQ multiplex PCR, the TCRdb table keeps only in-frame clones and is missing some. The repertoire has roughly 40,000 clones, none seen only once; the ten largest take 2.5% to 3%. Sequenced input: peripheral blood mononuclear cells. Receptor source: a person between 18 and 70 years old in good health.

This clone showed up many times. The CDR3 end falls 3 residues outside the read, so it is completed with the germline J gene. V and J are TRBV6-2 or TRBV6-3 and TRBJ1-1, with TRBD1 matching over 10 bases. Unmatched junction bases numbered 7, after V lost 6 bases and J lost 3 bases. Germline CDR1 MNHEY, CDR2 SVGEGT. The CDR3 has 15 residues. The part of the CDR3 DNA that was read is TGTGCCAGCAGGCCCTTGGGACAGGGGCACACTGAA. It encodes CASRPLGQGHTE. The entire CDR3 is CASRPLGQGHTEAFF.

This clone was picked up many times. Read coverage stops 3 residues before the CDR3 terminus; the germline J gene supplies the remainder. The chain joins TRBV5-4 to TRBJ1-2; 9 bases fit TRBD1. J lost 5 bases, V lost 0 bases, and 2 bases had no gene match. Germline CDR1 is SGHNT and CDR2 is YYREEE (reference sequence). The CDR3 is made up of 14 amino acids. The covered CDR3 bases are TGTGCCAGCAGCTTGGCCGGGACAGGGTATGGC. As protein: CASSLAGTGYG. The CDR3 as a whole reads CASSLAGTGYGYTF.

This clone was seen many times. Read coverage stops 3 residues before the CDR3 terminus; the germline J gene supplies the remainder. The chain couples TRBV7-3 to TRBJ1-2; 7 positions agree with TRBD1. Germline CDR1 is SGHTA and CDR2 is FQGTGA. CDR3 length equals 14 residues. Losses at the gene ends were 5 bases for V and 4 bases for J; bases not matched to a gene: 7. This CDR3 reads CASSPHRGSYGYTF. CDR3 bases read: TGTGCCAGCAGCCCCCACAGGGGTAGCTATGGC.

This clone has at least ten counts. The read terminates 3 residues before the CDR3 end, so the remaining end is supplied by the germline J gene. The chain employs TRBV2 and TRBJ2-5, with D hard to call. Germline lookup yields CDR1 SNHLY and CDR2 FYNNEI. This CDR3 is 11 amino acids long. Trimming removed 7 bases at V and 4 bases at J, with 7 bases between. Incomplete CDR3 DNA: TGTGCCAGCAAGCGCCGAGAGACC. Translated, it gives CASKRRET. The entire CDR3 is CASKRRETQYF.

This clone was counted ten times or more. The read terminates 3 residues ahead of where the CDR3 ends, so the germline J gene completes it. J is TRBJ1-1 and V is TRBV7-2; D might be TRBD1 (5 bases). V lost 7 bases, J lost 4 bases, and 19 bases lay in between. The CDR3 loop spans 15 amino acids. Looked up from germline, CDR1 is SGHTA and CDR2 is FQGNSA. The covered CDR3 bases are TGTGCCAGCAAGCCCTCGGGGGGATGGAGCACTGAA. It is translated as CASKPSGGWSTE. The whole CDR3 reads CASKPSGGWSTEAFF.

This clone was recorded many times. A junction end diverges from the germline sequence, so it may reflect a read error. The read comes to an end 3 residues before the CDR3 does, leaving the germline J gene to fill in the end. The gene calls are TRBV11-2 and TRBJ2-7, with D tentatively TRBD1 (6 bases). The germline V gene has CDR1 SGHAT and CDR2 FQNNGV. CDR3 length: 15 amino acids. This CDR3 is CASSLDRSSSYEQYF. The CDR3 bases that were read are TGTGCCAGCAGCCTAGACAGGTCCAGCTCCTACGAG.

This clone was seen ten or more times. CDR3 region: CASSIQRISNQPQHF. Incomplete CDR3 DNA: TGTGCCAGTAGTATCCAGCGGATTAGCAATCAGCCC. The chain joins TRBV19 to TRBJ1-5; no firm D call. The read halts 3 residues ahead of the CDR3 end, with the missing end drawn from the germline J gene. V dropped 3 bases and J dropped 0 bases, with 9 bases sitting between them. The CDR3 sequence is 15 residues long. Germline V gene lookup returns CDR1 LNHDA and CDR2 SQIVND (reference sequence).

In this sample, this clone turned up a few times. The read ends 3 residues shy of where the CDR3 ends; the end is completed using the germline J gene. This chain uses TRBV7-2 with TRBJ1-2; D gene ambiguous. Germline CDR1 reads SGHTA; CDR2 reads FQGNSA. Trimming pared 0 bases from V and 7 bases from J, leaving 6 bases between. The CDR3 runs to 12 residues. The DNA read from the CDR3 is TGTGCCAGCAGCTTAGCTGGGCTTGGC. Amino acids: CASSLAGLG. The CDR3 in full is CASSLAGLGYTF.

This clone has at least ten counts. The read terminates 3 residues before the CDR3 end, so the remaining end is supplied by the germline J gene. The V call is TRBV7-2, the J call TRBJ1-2; weak D call: TRBD1 (5 bases). Germline-derived CDR1 and CDR2 are SGHTA and FQGNSA. V was clipped by 5 bases and J by 7 bases, with 11 bases between them. The CDR3 is 12 residues long. The part of the CDR3 DNA that was read is TGTGCCAGCAGCGCCTTAAGGGGTGGC. This sequence encodes CASSALRGG. The whole CDR3 protein reads CASSALRGGYTF.

This clone came up many times. Read sequence stops 3 residues before the CDR3 end, and the germline J gene provides the missing end. The gene calls are TRBV2 and TRBJ2-2; D uncertain. CDR3 length: 16 residues. Trimming pared 5 bases from V and 5 bases from J, leaving 18 bases between. CDR1 and CDR2 from the germline V gene are SNHLY and FYNNEI. The CDR3 DNA, read in part, is TGTGCCAGCAGTCAAACCCGGGTCTCCTGGACCGGGGAG. It is translated as CASSQTRVSWTGE. The entire CDR3 protein is CASSQTRVSWTGELFF.

At least ten counts were recorded for this clone. The CDR3 end falls 3 residues outside the read, so it is completed with the germline J gene. The chain has TRBV9 and TRBJ2-7; 9 nucleotides line up with TRBD1. V shed 0 bases and J 6 bases; nucleotides not matched to a gene: 10. This CDR3 has 16 amino acids. Germline V gives CDR1 SGDLS, CDR2 YYNGEE. The DNA read from the CDR3 is TGTGCCAGCAGCGTAGGAGGGACAGGGCCCCCCCGCGAG. It codes for CASSVGGTGPPRE. The full-length CDR3 reads as CASSVGGTGPPREQYF.

The table lists this clone with many counts. The CDR3 end is not reached by the read, which stops 3 residues before it; the germline J gene fills it in. V gene TRBV6-1 combines with J gene TRBJ2-2; 12 positions agree with TRBD2. This CDR3 comprises 15 residues. The J segment lost 5 bases and the V segment lost 4 bases, leaving 2 bases of the junction unmatched. Germline CDR1 reads MNHNS; CDR2 reads SASEGT. The chain's CDR3 is CASSGTSGVTGELFF. The covered CDR3 bases are TGTGCCAGCAGTGGGACTAGCGGGGTAACCGGGGAG.

This clone was recorded at least ten times. Coverage ceases 3 residues before the CDR3 finishes, and the germline J gene fills in the end. The genes are TRBV7-2 and TRBJ1-6; D might be TRBD1 (5 bases). V was shortened by 3 bases and J by 8 bases, with 14 bases between the two germline ends. This CDR3 has 15 residues. The germline gives CDR1 SGHTA, CDR2 FQGNSA. CDR3 amino acids: CASSFITGGDSPLHF. The covered CDR3 bases are TGTGCCAGCAGCTTCATAACAGGTGGGGATTCACCC.

This clone was picked up many times. The missing CDR3 end, 3 residues past where the read stops, is filled in from the germline J gene. This sequence joins TRBV19 and TRBJ2-1, with 12 bases identical to TRBD2. Germline CDR1 and CDR2: LNHDA and SQIVND (reference sequence). J lost 6 bases, V lost 5 bases, and 5 bases had no gene match. This CDR3 has 15 residues. The DNA read from the CDR3 is TGTGCCAGTAGTTTGACTAGCGGGAGTTTCAATGAG. Translation: CASSLTSGSFNE. The CDR3 in its entirety is CASSLTSGSFNEQFF.

This clone occurred many times. The read falls 3 residues short of the CDR3 end, and the missing part is taken from the germline J gene. J is TRBJ2-3 and V is TRBV5-1, with TRBD2 matching over 8 bases. The J segment lost 4 bases and the V segment lost 1 base, leaving 2 bases of the junction unmatched. The CDR3 runs to 14 residues. The germline gives CDR1 SGHRS, CDR2 YFSETQ. The sequenced CDR3 bases are TGCGCCAGCAGCTTGCCGGGGGGGGCAGATACG. As protein: CASSLPGGADT. The full CDR3 sequence reads CASSLPGGADTQYF.

This clone was seen many times. The CDR3 extends 3 residues past the end of the read, so its final part is completed from the germline J gene. The rearrangement uses TRBV18 and TRBJ2-1; 8 bases align to TRBD2. V was pared by 6 bases and J by 7 bases, with 11 bases of the junction left unmatched. Germline V gene data show CDR1 as KGHSH and CDR2 as LQKENI. The CDR3 runs 15 residues. CDR3 sequence reads: CASSLAGTLTNEQFF. CDR3 DNA, as far as it was read: TGTGCCAGCTCCTTAGCGGGAACTCTAACGAATGAG.

There are many counts of this clone. The CDR3 extends 3 residues past the end of the read, so its final part is completed from the germline J gene. The rearrangement joins TRBV6-2 or TRBV6-3 to TRBJ1-6; D not resolved. V lost 4 bases, J lost 11 bases, and 6 bases lay in between. This CDR3 comprises 11 residues. In germline, CDR1 is MNHEY, CDR2 SVGEGT. The CDR3 here is CASSSEAPLHF. The sequenced CDR3 bases are TGTGCCAGCAGTTCCGAGGCACCC.

This clone has ten or more counts. Coverage ceases 3 residues before the CDR3 finishes, and the germline J gene fills in the end. The V gene is TRBV20-1, the J gene TRBJ2-1; TRBD2 aligns across 11 bases. This CDR3 region has 15 residues. Germline trimming cut 5 bases from V and 9 bases from J; bases unmatched to any gene: 12. Germline lookup yields CDR1 DFQATT and CDR2 SNEGSKA (reference sequence). The CDR3 protein is CSAPISTSGSPEQFF. The DNA read from the CDR3 is TGCAGTGCTCCTATAAGCACTAGCGGGAGCCCTGAG.

This clone was detected a few times. The CDR3 region is CASSSSGRVYQETQYF. The DNA read from the CDR3 is TGTGCCAGCTCATCCTCAGGGAGGGTGTACCAAGAGACG. This chain joins TRBV18 and TRBJ2-3; the match to TRBD2 covers 7 bases. The read finishes 3 residues shy of the CDR3 end, and the germline J gene is used to complete it. Germline CDR1 is KGHSH and CDR2 is LQKENI. The CDR3 length is 16 residues.